The present T cell receptor beta chain was sequenced within a study of blood T cell repertoires in COVID-19. Overall study context: COVID-19 samples, acute and convalescent, were from the United States, Italy and Spain. PBMCs, B-cell-depleted T cells, or T cells provided the cDNA or gDNA that made up the material.

Participants' reported clinical history set cohort assignment. Unmatched junction bases numbered 3, after V lost 4 bases and J lost 4 bases. The length of the CDR3 is 14 residues. Germline V lookup: CDR1 MGHDK, CDR2 SYGVNS. Authors' processing steps: Estimation of nucleated cell counts was performed using reference gene primer amplification. Profiling relied on immunoSEQ multiplex PCR, and the TCRdb table lists in-frame clones only, not all of them. Clonal size and the V and J genes are those of that table, whereas D and trimming came from the DNA. Of 300,000 to 450,000 clones listed, roughly 84% were seen once; the top ten hold approximately 0.99%.

What was sequenced was PBMCs or T cells enriched from blood (not recorded which). The chain is built from TRBV25-1 and TRBJ1-1; 10 bases fit TRBD1. The clonotype originates from a woman younger than 45 who had recovered from COVID-19. CDR3 loop: CASSVGDRGTEAFF. The CDR3 DNA reads as TGTGCCAGCAGTGTGGGGGACAGGGGCACTGAAGCTTTCTTT.